These 17 T cell receptor beta chains were all obtained from the same sample, sequenced in a study of immune cell composition in non-small cell lung cancer (dated by TCRdb to 2017 to 2019). The library came from the immunoSEQ multiplex PCR assay. TCRdb mirrors the immuneACCESS table, restricted to in-frame sequences. Some clones are absent from its copies; in checked studies, under half trace to an unresolved V gene, and the reason for the others is unknown. The sample table holds 13,000 to 15,000 clones, of which approximately 70% were seen once. The top ten clones comprise 13% to 15% of the sample. Sequencing was carried out using lung tumor tissue. The origin of the receptors is a human donor with non-small cell lung cancer.

The rearrangement links TRBV5-1 to TRBJ2-5; D is possibly TRBD2 (6 bases). The length of the CDR3 is 16 residues. The germline V gene encodes CDR1 SGHRS and CDR2 YFSETQ. The V end was cut by 4 bases, the J end by 0 bases, with 16 bases between. CDR3 amino acids: CASSPGTLHYQETQYF. The CDR3 region has the DNA TGCGCCAGCAGCCCAGGGACTCTGCATTACCAAGAGACCCAGTACTTC.

This chain links TRBV7-2 with TRBJ2-5, with 9 bases identical to TRBD2. CDR1 is SGHTA and CDR2 is FQGNSA in the germline V gene. With V trimmed by 5 bases and J by 5 bases, 3 bases remained unmatched. This CDR3 has 13 residues. The CDR3 nucleotides read TGTGCCAGCAGCCAGGGACTAGCTGAGACCCAGTACTTC. It codes for CASSQGLAETQYF.

This chain joins TRBV7-8 and TRBJ1-2; D may be TRBD1 (5 bases). This CDR3 has 15 residues. The germline V and J ends were trimmed by 1 base and 5 bases, with 14 bases remaining between them. Germline V gene sequence: CDR1 SGHVS, CDR2 FQNEAQ. In DNA, the CDR3 is TGTGCCAGCAGCTTAGTGCTAGACAGTGGGTATGGCTACACCTTC. Translation: CASSLVLDSGYGYTF. The full variable domain, in which reference TRBV7-8 and TRBJ1-2 provide the parts outside the CDR3, is GAGVSQSPRYKVAKRGQDVALRCDPISGHVSLFWYQQALGQGPEFLTYFQNEAQLDKSGLPSDRFFAERPEGSVSTLKIQRTQQEDSAVYLCASSLVLDSGYGYTFGSGTRLTVV.

This clone was counted once. The chain joins TRBV7-3 to TRBJ2-2; D may be TRBD1 (5 bases). The CDR3 loop spans 14 amino acids. The germline CDR1 and CDR2 sequences are SGHTA and FQGTGA. Trimming stripped 0 bases from V and 7 bases from J, with 9 bases between. CDR3 sequence: CASSLTGQGGELFF. CDR3 in DNA: TGTGCCAGCAGCTTAACGGGTCAGGGCGGGGAGCTGTTTTTT.

The V call is TRBV4-1, the J call TRBJ2-2; 7 bases agree with TRBD1. In germline, CDR1 is MGHRA, CDR2 YSYEKL. The CDR3 has 14 residues. V trimming: 5 bases; J trimming: 7 bases; junction bases outside the gene matches: 7. The CDR3 region is CASSVDRVGGELFF. CDR3 nucleotide sequence: TGCGCCAGCAGCGTAGACAGGGTTGGCGGGGAGCTGTTTTTT.

This clone showed up just a few times. The chain recombines TRBV6-5 with TRBJ1-1; D is possibly TRBD1 (6 bases). CDR3 length equals 13 residues. Germline CDR1 reads MNHEY; CDR2 reads SVGAGI. The V and J ends lost 6 bases and 5 bases respectively, with 13 bases between them. CDR3 coding DNA: TGTGCCAGCAGAATTACGCAGGGGACTGAAGCTTTCTTT. Translating it yields CASRITQGTEAFF.

This clone turned up a few times. This sequence joins TRBV5-4 and TRBJ1-4, with TRBD1 matching 8 bases. The CDR3 length is 14 residues. In germline, CDR1 is SGHNT, CDR2 YYREEE (reference sequence). After removal of 0 bases from V and 5 bases from J, the junction contained 0 bases not matched to a gene. CDR3 nucleotides: TGTGCCAGCAGCTTGGGGACAGGGAATGAAAAACTGTTTTTT. Protein: CASSLGTGNEKLFF. The full variable domain, in which reference TRBV5-4 and TRBJ1-4 provide the parts outside the CDR3, is ETGVTQSPTHLIKTRGQQVTLRCSSQSGHNTVSWYQQALGQGPQFIFQYYREEENGRGNFPPRFSGLQFPNYSSELNVNALELDDSALYLCASSLGTGNEKLFFGSGTQLSVL.

This clone has just a few counts. The rearrangement joins TRBV6-5 to TRBJ2-3; TRBD1 aligns across 8 bases. The CDR3 has 16 amino acids. The trim removed 2 bases at V and 2 bases at J, leaving 6 bases unmatched. CDR1 is MNHEY and CDR2 is SVGAGI in the germline V gene. The CDR3 is CASSYQWGQVTDTQYF. DNA of the CDR3: TGTGCCAGCAGTTACCAATGGGGACAGGTCACAGATACGCAGTATTTT.

This chain connects TRBV18 to TRBJ2-1, with 7 bases matching TRBD1. The CDR3 has 17 residues. The trim removed 0 bases at V and 5 bases at J, leaving 10 bases unmatched. Germline V lookup: CDR1 KGHSH, CDR2 LQKENI. The CDR3 DNA is TGTGCCAGCTCACCACCGAGTGTGATAGGGGGCAACAATGAGCAGTTCTTC. The encoded protein is CASSPPSVIGGNNEQFF.

The V and J genes are TRBV29-1 and TRBJ2-1; perhaps TRBD1 as D (6 bases). The CDR3 is 15 residues long. V lost 6 bases to trimming and J lost 6 bases, with 21 bases between them. Germline V lookup: CDR1 SQVTM, CDR2 ANQGSEA. CDR3: CSVGAKGVSRNEQFF. For the CDR3, the DNA is TGCAGCGTAGGAGCAAAGGGGGTATCGCGCAATGAGCAGTTCTTC.

CDR3 sequence: CASSLEQGGYNEQFF. CDR3 sequence (DNA): TGTGCCAGCAGCTTAGAGCAGGGGGGCTACAATGAGCAGTTCTTC. V gene TRBV7-6 combines with J gene TRBJ2-1, with D perhaps matching TRBD1 (7 bases). V was clipped by 1 base and J by 3 bases, with 10 bases between them. The germline V gene encodes CDR1 SGHVS and CDR2 FNYEAQ. This CDR3 comprises 15 residues.

This clone was observed a few times. This rearrangement joins TRBV7-9 to TRBJ2-7; 13 bases agree with TRBD2. V trimming: 1 base; J trimming: 3 bases; junction bases outside the gene matches: 3. The CDR3 runs to 16 residues. Germline V CDR1 and CDR2: SEHNR, FQNEAQ (reference sequence). CDR3 in amino acids: CASSLVRTSGSYEQYF. The CDR3, as DNA: TGTGCCAGCAGCTTAGTTAGGACTAGCGGGAGCTACGAGCAGTACTTC. Based on the CDR3 plus reference TRBV7-9 and TRBJ2-7, the full variable domain is DTGVSQNPRHKITKRGQNVTFRCDPISEHNRLYWYRQTLGQGPEFLTYFQNEAQLEKSRLLSDRFSAERPKGSFSTLEIQRTEQGDSAMYLCASSLVRTSGSYEQYFGPGTRLTVT.

The CDR3 nucleotides are TGTGCCAGCAGCCTCAGCGGGGGCCGTTACAATGAGCAGTTCTTC. Its protein product is CASSLSGGRYNEQFF. The chain is built from TRBV9 and TRBJ2-1, with TRBD2 identical over 8 bases. Germline trimming cut 4 bases from V and 4 bases from J; bases unmatched to any gene: 7. This CDR3 contains 15 residues. Germline loops: CDR1 SGDLS, CDR2 YYNGEE.

The chain recombines TRBV10-1 with TRBJ1-5; D unclear. Germline loops: CDR1 WNHNN, CDR2 SYGVQD (reference sequence). The CDR3 has 12 residues. V lost 6 bases and J 5 bases, leaving 8 bases between the germline ends. This CDR3 is CASRSLYQPQHF. CDR3 nucleotides: TGCGCCAGCAGGAGTCTTTATCAGCCCCAGCATTTT.

This clone has just a few counts. The rearrangement joins TRBV7-4 to TRBJ1-2, with 7 bases lining up with TRBD1. The length of the CDR3 is 13 residues. The V and J ends lost 2 bases and 4 bases, in that order; junction bases with no gene match: 1. Germline V gene sequence: CDR1 SGHVT, CDR2 SQSDAQ. This chain's CDR3 is CASSLRDSYGYTF. The DNA of the CDR3 is TGTGCCAGCAGCTTACGGGACAGCTATGGCTACACCTTC. The variable domain in full, with the rest retrieved from reference TRBV7-4 and TRBJ1-2, is GAGVSQSPRYKVAKRGRDVALRCDSISGHVTLYWYRQTLGQGSEVLTYSQSDAQRDKSGRPSGRFSAERPERSVSTLKIQRTEQGDSAVYLCASSLRDSYGYTFGSGTRLTVV.

This clone came up once. This sequence joins TRBV2 and TRBJ2-1; the D gene is possibly TRBD1 (6 bases). This CDR3 spans 15 amino acids. V was shortened by 2 bases and J by 3 bases, with 11 bases between the two germline ends. Germline-derived CDR1 and CDR2 are SNHLY and FYNNEI. In DNA, the CDR3 is TGTGCCAGCAGTGAAAGTAGGGGGAACTACAATGAGCAGTTCTTC. Amino acid sequence: CASSESRGNYNEQFF. The full variable domain, its missing parts supplied by reference TRBV2 and TRBJ2-1, is EPEVTQTPSHQVTQMGQEVILRCVPISNHLYFYWYRQILGQKVEFLVSFYNNEISEKSEIFDDQFSVERPDGSNFTLKIRSTKLEDSAMYFCASSESRGNYNEQFFGPGTRLTVL.

The gene calls are TRBV29-1 and TRBJ2-1; 9 bases fit TRBD1. The trim removed 1 base at V and 5 bases at J, leaving 3 bases unmatched. CDR1 SQVTM and CDR2 ANQGSEA come from the germline V gene. The CDR3 contains 14 residues. This CDR3 reads CSVEAGDRDNEQFF. The CDR3 DNA reads as TGCAGCGTTGAAGCCGGGGACAGGGACAATGAGCAGTTCTTC.